The rows below give T cell receptor beta chains drawn from one sample of a study of technical replicates of blood from several donors. Profiled with immunoSEQ multiplex PCR; TCRdb holds only in-frame clones, not every one. The repertoire consists of under 75,000 clones, with around 93% occurring once and the leading ten covering about 4.5%. Sequenced input: PBMCs. These receptors were collected from a human donor in good health. Some clones in this sample may be carry-over from other donors' samples. The CDR3 runs from the conserved cysteine through the conserved F or W. A D gene is named only where the DNA matches it firmly.

D gene,CDR3 length,V gene,J gene,CDR3 DNA,CDR3 protein
TRBD1,16,TRBV14,TRBJ1-1,TGTGCCAGCAGGCCCCCAACAGGGGCTCGGAACACTGAAGCTTTCTTT,CASRPPTGARNTEAFF
TRBD1,17,TRBV23-1,TRBJ1-5,TGCGCCAGTCGCCGGGACAGGGGAAAGGCAGGCAATCAGCCCCAGCATTTT,CASRRDRGKAGNQPQHF
.,15,TRBV6-5,TRBJ1-5,TGTGCCAGCAGGCCTACAGGGATTGGCAATCAGCCCCAGCATTTT,CASRPTGIGNQPQHF
TRBD2,16,TRBV5-1,TRBJ2-3,TGCGCCAGCAGCATCAATAGCGGGGTGGGCGCAGATACGCAGTATTTT,CASSINSGVGADTQYF
.,13,TRBV2,TRBJ2-5,TGTGCCAGCAGTCGGGGAGAGAGGGAGACCCAGTACTTC,CASSRGERETQYF
TRBD2,18,TRBV5-4,TRBJ2-7,TGTGCCAGCAGCCCCGCGGTGACTAGCGGGAGGCTCTCCTACGAGCAGTACTTC,CASSPAVTSGRLSYEQYF
.,14,TRBV27,TRBJ2-1,TGTGCCAGCAATTATAATGACTCCAACAATGAGCAGTTCTTC,CASNYNDSNNEQFF
.,18,TRBV7-2,TRBJ2-3,TGTGCCAGCAGCTTAAGGGGAGGGGGGAGGCTCAATGAAGATACGCAGTATTTT,CASSLRGGGRLNEDTQYF
.,14,TRBV7-2,TRBJ1-1,TGTGCCAGCAGTTACAACAGGGCCGGCACTGAAGCTTTCTTT,CASSYNRAGTEAFF
TRBD1,15,TRBV7-2,TRBJ1-1,TGTGCCAGCAGCATAGACAGGGGAGGATCGACTGAAGCTTTCTTT,CASSIDRGGSTEAFF
TRBD1,14,TRBV9,TRBJ1-4,TGTGCCAGCAGCGTACAGGGGGGTGATGAAAAACTGTTTTTT,CASSVQGGDEKLFF
.,14,TRBV4-1,TRBJ2-5,TGCGCCAGCAGCCAGGACAGCTTCCAAGAGACCCAGTACTTC,CASSQDSFQETQYF